This T cell receptor (beta chain) was obtained from a study of blood T cell repertoires in COVID-19. Background on the study: Italy, Spain and the United States were the sources of the convalescent and acute COVID-19 samples. Sample material is recorded as cDNA or gDNA derived from T cells, B-cell-depleted T cells, or PBMCs.

Authors' analysis steps: Reference gene primers were amplified, and this amplification served to estimate nucleated cell counts. The data were produced by immunoSEQ multiplex PCR, yet TCRdb's version contains in-frame clones alone and is incomplete. That table furnishes V, J and clone size, whereas the DNA furnished D and trimming. The data show 100,000 or so clones, roughly 90% seen once. Germline lookup yields CDR1 SGHRS and CDR2 YFSETQ. V lost 3 bases to trimming and J lost 4 bases; unmatched junction nucleotides: 6. The CDR3 is 14 residues long. The material sequenced was peripheral blood. This rearrangement joins TRBV5-1 to TRBJ2-5, with TRBD2 identical over 7 bases. This TCR was sampled from a woman aged 45-60 years with COVID-19, enrolled during active disease. CDR3 nucleotide sequence: TGCGCCAGCAGCTGGGGGGGAGGGCGAGAGACCCAGTACTTC. Translated: CASSWGGGRETQYF. Variable domain in full (rest from reference TRBV5-1 and TRBJ2-5): KAGVTQTPRYLIKTRGQQVTLSCSPISGHRSVSWYQQTPGQGLQFLFEYFSETQRNKGNFPGRFSGRQFSNSRSEMNVSTLELGDSALYLCASSWGGGRETQYFGPGTRLLVL.